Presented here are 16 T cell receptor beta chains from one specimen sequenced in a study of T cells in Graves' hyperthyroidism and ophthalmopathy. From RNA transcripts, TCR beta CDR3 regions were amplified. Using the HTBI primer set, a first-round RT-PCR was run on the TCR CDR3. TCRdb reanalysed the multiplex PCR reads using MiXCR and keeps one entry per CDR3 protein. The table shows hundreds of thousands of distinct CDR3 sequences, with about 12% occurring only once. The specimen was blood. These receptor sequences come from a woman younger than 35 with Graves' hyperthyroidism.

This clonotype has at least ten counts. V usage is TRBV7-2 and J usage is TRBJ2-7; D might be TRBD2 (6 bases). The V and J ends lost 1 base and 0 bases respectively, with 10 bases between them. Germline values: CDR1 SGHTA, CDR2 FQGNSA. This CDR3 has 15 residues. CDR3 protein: CASSLGSGSSYEQYF. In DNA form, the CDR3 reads TGTGCCAGCAGCTTAGGTAGCGGCAGCTCCTACGAGCAGTACTTC.

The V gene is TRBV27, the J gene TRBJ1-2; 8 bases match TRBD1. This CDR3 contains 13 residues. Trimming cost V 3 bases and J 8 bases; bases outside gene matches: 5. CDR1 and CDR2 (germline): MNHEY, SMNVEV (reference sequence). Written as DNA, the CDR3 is TGTGCCAGCAGTTTGCCAGGGGGCTTCGGCTACACCTTC. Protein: CASSLPGGFGYTF.

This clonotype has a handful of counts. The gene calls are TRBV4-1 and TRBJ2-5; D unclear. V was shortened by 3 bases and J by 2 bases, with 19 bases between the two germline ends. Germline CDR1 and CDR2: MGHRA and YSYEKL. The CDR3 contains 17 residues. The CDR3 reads CASSHSYRLKSQETQYF. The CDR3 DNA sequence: TGCGCCAGCAGCCACTCCTATAGGCTGAAATCACAAGAGACCCAGTACTTC.

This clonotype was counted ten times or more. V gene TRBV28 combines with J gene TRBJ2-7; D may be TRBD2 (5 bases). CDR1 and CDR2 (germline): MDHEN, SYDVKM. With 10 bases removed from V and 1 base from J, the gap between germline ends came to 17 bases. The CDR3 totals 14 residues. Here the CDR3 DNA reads TGTGCCACCATGCTCCTTCCGGGGTCCTACGAGCAGTACTTC. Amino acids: CATMLLPGSYEQYF. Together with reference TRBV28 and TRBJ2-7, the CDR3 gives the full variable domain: DVKVTQSSRYLVKRTGEKVFLECVQDMDHENMFWYRQDPGLGLRLIYFSYDVKMKEKGDIPEGYSVSREKKERFSLILESASTNQTSMYLCATMLLPGSYEQYFGPGTRLTVT.

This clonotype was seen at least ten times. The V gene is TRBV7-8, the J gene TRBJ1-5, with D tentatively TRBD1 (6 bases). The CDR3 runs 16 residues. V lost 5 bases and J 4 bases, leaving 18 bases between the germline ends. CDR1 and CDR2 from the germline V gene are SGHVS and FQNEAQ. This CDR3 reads CASSPIGRGGNQPQHF. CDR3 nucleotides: TGTGCCAGCAGCCCCATAGGTAGGGGGGGAAATCAGCCCCAGCATTTT. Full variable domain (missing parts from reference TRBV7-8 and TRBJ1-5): GAGVSQSPRYKVAKRGQDVALRCDPISGHVSLFWYQQALGQGPEFLTYFQNEAQLDKSGLPSDRFFAERPEGSVSTLKIQRTQQEDSAVYLCASSPIGRGGNQPQHFGDGTRLSIL.

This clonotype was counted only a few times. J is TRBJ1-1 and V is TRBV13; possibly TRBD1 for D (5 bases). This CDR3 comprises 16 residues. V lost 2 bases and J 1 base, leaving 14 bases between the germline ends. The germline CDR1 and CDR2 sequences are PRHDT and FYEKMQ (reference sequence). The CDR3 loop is CASSLRGGAENTEAFF. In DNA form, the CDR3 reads TGTGCCAGCAGCTTAAGGGGTGGGGCGGAGAACACTGAAGCTTTCTTT. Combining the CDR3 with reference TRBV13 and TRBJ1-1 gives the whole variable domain AAGVIQSPRHLIKEKRETATLKCYPIPRHDTVYWYQQGPGQDPQFLISFYEKMQSDKGSIPDRFSAQQFSDYHSELNMSSLELGDSALYFCASSLRGGAENTEAFFGQGTRLTVV.

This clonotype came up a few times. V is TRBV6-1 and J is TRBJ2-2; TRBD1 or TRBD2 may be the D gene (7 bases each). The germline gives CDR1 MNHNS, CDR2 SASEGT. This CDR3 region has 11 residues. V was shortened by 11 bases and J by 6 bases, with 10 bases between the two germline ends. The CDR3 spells CAAGGAGELFF. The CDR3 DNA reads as TGTGCCGCAGGGGGGGCCGGGGAGCTGTTTTTT.

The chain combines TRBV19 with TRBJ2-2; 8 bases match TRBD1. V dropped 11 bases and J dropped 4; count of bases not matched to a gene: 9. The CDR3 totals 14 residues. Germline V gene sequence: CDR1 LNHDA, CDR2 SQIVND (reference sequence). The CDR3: CAGAGTGGTGELFF. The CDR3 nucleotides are TGTGCCGGGGCCGGGACAGGAGGCACCGGGGAGCTGTTTTTT.

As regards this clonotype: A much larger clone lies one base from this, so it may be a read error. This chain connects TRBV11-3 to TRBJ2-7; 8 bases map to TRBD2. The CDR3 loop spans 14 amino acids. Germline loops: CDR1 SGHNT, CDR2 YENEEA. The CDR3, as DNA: TGTGCCAACAGCGGTAGCGGGGCAGGATACGAGCAGTACTTC. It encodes CANSGSGAGYEQYF.

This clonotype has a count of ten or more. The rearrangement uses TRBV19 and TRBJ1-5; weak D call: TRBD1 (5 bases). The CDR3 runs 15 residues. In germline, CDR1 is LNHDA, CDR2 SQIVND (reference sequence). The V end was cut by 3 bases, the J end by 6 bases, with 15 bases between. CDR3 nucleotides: TGTGCCAGTAGTATCGCGGCAGGGCTGACTCAGCCCCAGCATTTT. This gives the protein CASSIAAGLTQPQHF.

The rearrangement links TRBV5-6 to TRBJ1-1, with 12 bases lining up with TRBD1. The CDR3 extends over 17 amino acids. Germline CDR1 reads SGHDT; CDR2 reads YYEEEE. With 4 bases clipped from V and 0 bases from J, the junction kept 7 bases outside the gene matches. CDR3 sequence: CASSTSGTGGLNTEAFF. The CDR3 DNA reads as TGTGCCAGCAGCACCTCAGGGACAGGGGGCTTGAACACTGAAGCTTTCTTT.

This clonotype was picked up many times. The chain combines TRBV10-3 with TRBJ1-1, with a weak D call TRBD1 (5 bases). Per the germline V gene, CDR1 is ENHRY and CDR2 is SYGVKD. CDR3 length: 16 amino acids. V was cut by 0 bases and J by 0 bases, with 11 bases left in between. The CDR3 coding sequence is TGTGCCATCAGTGAGTCAAGGGGTCGGGTGAACACTGAAGCTTTCTTT. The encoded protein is CAISESRGRVNTEAFF.

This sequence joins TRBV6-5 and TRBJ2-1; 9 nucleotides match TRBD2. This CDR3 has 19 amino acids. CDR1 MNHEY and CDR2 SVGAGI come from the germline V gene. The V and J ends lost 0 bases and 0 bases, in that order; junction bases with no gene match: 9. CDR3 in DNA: TGTGCCAGCAGTTACTCGATAGGTCCTAGCGGGATCTCCTACAATGAGCAGTTCTTC. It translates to CASSYSIGPSGISYNEQFF.

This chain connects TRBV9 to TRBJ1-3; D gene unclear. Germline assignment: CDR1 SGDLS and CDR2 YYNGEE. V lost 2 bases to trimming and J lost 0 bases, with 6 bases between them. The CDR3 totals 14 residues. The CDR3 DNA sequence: TGTGCCAGCAGCGTTGAACCCTCTGGAAACACCATATATTTT. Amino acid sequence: CASSVEPSGNTIYF.

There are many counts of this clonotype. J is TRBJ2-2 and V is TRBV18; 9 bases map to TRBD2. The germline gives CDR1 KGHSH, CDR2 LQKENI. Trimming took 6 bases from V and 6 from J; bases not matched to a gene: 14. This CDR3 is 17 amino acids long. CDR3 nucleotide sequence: TGTGCCAGCTCGCAGTCCTCAGCGGGAGGATCGGCCGGGGAGCTGTTTTTT. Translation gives CASSQSSAGGSAGELFF.

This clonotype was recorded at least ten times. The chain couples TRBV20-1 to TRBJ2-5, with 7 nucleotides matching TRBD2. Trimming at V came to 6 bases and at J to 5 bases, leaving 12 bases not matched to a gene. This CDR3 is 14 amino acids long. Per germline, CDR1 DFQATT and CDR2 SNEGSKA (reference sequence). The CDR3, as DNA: TGCAGTGCCAGCTCCCTCGGGGGGAGGGAGACCCAGTACTTC. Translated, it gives CSASSLGGRETQYF.